This T cell receptor beta chain is from a study of T cell repertoires in aging, cancer and after chemotherapy. The wider study: Repeat sampling of healthy donors over several months to years showed clear clonal overlap. The whole study produced a dataset of roughly 8.8 million TCR reads. Findings of the study overall: Immunological memory after chemotherapy cannot be judged from the repertoire data. Rebound thymic output was suggested by rising median generation probability during chemotherapy in each cancer cohort.

Amplification of TCR beta used genomic DNA extracted from peripheral blood. Rearranged V-D-J TRB sequences were amplified with a mixed TRB-A/B primer pool. TCRdb analysed the multiplex PCR reads with MiXCR anew, one entry per CDR3 protein. Of some 8,100 distinct CDR3 sequences in the sample, roughly 34% were seen once. To note about this clonotype: The antigen remains undetermined.

CDR1 and CDR2 (germline): LNHNV, YYDKDF (reference sequence). This CDR3 contains 20 residues. Trimming cost V 1 base and J 7 bases, with 28 bases left between them. Sequenced: blood. The V call is TRBV15, the J call TRBJ1-4; perhaps TRBD1 as D (5 bases). The receptor was derived from a human donor in good health. The CDR3 nucleotides are TGTGCCACCAGCAGAGGTCCCATACCTATCAACAGCCCCGGGGGTGAAAAACTGTTTTTT. It codes for CATSRGPIPINSPGGEKLFF.